These 25 T cell receptor beta chains originate from one sample sequenced in a study of read filtering for tumor transcriptome and immune sequencing. From about 400 ng of RNA, a library with molecular barcoded alpha/delta and beta/gamma adaptors was made. TCRdb redid the calling of the reads with MiXCR, one entry per CDR3 protein. Here the sample spans tens of thousands of distinct CDR3 sequences, around a fifth being singletons. Sequencing input: a population of CD138-negative cells sorted from bone marrow. The receptors derive from a donor at least 40 years old with multiple myeloma.

V and J are TRBV7-6 and TRBJ2-1; D not certain. The germline V and J ends were trimmed by 3 bases and 8 bases, with 11 bases remaining between them. This CDR3 spans 13 amino acids. Looked up from germline, CDR1 is SGHVS and CDR2 is FNYEAQ. The CDR3 DNA reads TGTGCCAGCAGCTTGCAGTGGAACCATGAGCAGTTCTTC. It encodes CASSLQWNHEQFF. The whole variable domain, filled in from reference TRBV7-6 and TRBJ2-1, reads GAGVSQSPRYKVTKRGQDVALRCDPISGHVSLYWYRQALGQGPEFLTYFNYEAQQDKSGLPNDRFSAERPEGSISTLTIQRTEQRDSAMYRCASSLQWNHEQFFGPGTRLTVL.

This clonotype was seen only a few times. J is TRBJ1-2 and V is TRBV6-6; maybe TRBD1 (6 bases). The CDR3 has 14 residues. Trimming took 8 bases from V and 8 from J, leaving 21 bases between them. Germline lookup yields CDR1 MNHNY and CDR2 SVGAGI (reference sequence). The CDR3 bases are TGTGCCAGCCAAAGGGGGATATCGGGGGAAGGCTACACCTTC. Amino acid sequence: CASQRGISGEGYTF.

This clonotype was seen repeatedly, ten times or more. This chain uses TRBV2 with TRBJ1-2; the D is unclear. V lost 4 bases and J lost 2, with 14 bases in between. The length of the CDR3 is 15 residues. Per the germline V gene, CDR1 is SNHLY and CDR2 is FYNNEI. The CDR3 is CASSVAGVGNYGYTF. The CDR3 DNA reads as TGTGCCAGCAGTGTGGCCGGTGTAGGCAACTATGGCTACACCTTC.

There are many counts of this clonotype. In nucleotides, the CDR3 is TGTGCCATCAGTAAGCGGGAGGGCCCCAATGAGCAGTTCTTC. Translated: CAISKREGPNEQFF. V gene TRBV10-3 combines with J gene TRBJ2-1, with 10 bases that match TRBD2. The CDR3 has 14 residues. CDR1 ENHRY and CDR2 SYGVKD come from the germline V gene. With 5 bases clipped from V and 6 bases from J, the junction kept 4 bases outside the gene matches.

This clonotype was observed at least ten times. This sequence joins TRBV5-1 and TRBJ2-1; TRBD2 agrees at 11 bases. The CDR3 is 16 amino acids. The germline V gene encodes CDR1 SGHRS and CDR2 YFSETQ. V was clipped by 4 bases and J by 4 bases; unmatched bases: 7. For the CDR3, the DNA is TGCGCCAGCAGCCATCGGACTAGCGGGTCTTACAATGAGCAGTTCTTC. Translating gives CASSHRTSGSYNEQFF.

As for this clonotype: Since a much larger clone is just one base distant, this may be a read error. V is TRBV7-2 and J is TRBJ2-3; 10 positions match TRBD2. The CDR3 loop spans 16 amino acids. CDR1 and CDR2 (germline): SGHTA, FQGNSA. V was clipped by 4 bases and J by 8 bases; unmatched bases: 12. The CDR3 region is CASSWSGGGARGTQYF. In nucleotides, the CDR3 is TGTGCCAGCAGCTGGAGCGGGGGGGGTGCAAGAGGTACGCAGTATTTT.

The gene calls are TRBV20-1 and TRBJ1-1, with TRBD1 as a possible D gene (5 bases). V gave up 1 base and J gave up 7 bases, with 19 bases separating them. There are 15 residues in the CDR3. Germline CDR1 and CDR2: DFQATT and SNEGSKA (reference sequence). The CDR3 spells CSARGEGSQGFEAFF. The DNA for the CDR3 is TGCAGTGCTAGAGGCGAGGGAAGCCAGGGATTTGAAGCTTTCTTT.

Points on this clonotype: Mismatch with germline at one junction end may stem from a read error. This chain uses TRBV10-3 with TRBJ2-1, with TRBD2 matching over 9 bases. The CDR3 consists of 18 residues. The germline gives CDR1 ENHRY, CDR2 SYGVKD. The CDR3 nucleotides read TGTGCCATCAGTGGATGGCGGGAGGGGACCGTGAAGGACAATGGGCAGTCCTTC. This encodes CAISGWREGTVKDNGQSF.

This clonotype occurred many times. V and J are TRBV5-1 and TRBJ2-3; TRBD2 is a possible D gene (6 bases). Germline CDR1 reads SGHRS; CDR2 reads YFSETQ. This CDR3 has 14 residues. With 4 bases removed from V and 4 bases from J, the gap between germline ends came to 13 bases. In nucleotides, the CDR3 is TGCGCCAGCAGCCGGGACTGGAGGGCAGATACGCAGTATTTT. Protein: CASSRDWRADTQYF.

This clonotype has a count of ten or more. The CDR3 sequence: CASSLRGSMNTEAFF. In nucleotides, the CDR3 is TGTGCCAGCAGTTTAAGAGGCAGCATGAACACTGAAGCTTTCTTT. The rearrangement uses TRBV27 and TRBJ1-1; D is uncertain. Germline V gene data show CDR1 as MNHEY and CDR2 as SMNVEV (reference sequence). The CDR3 spans 15 residues. The V and J ends lost 2 bases and 0 bases respectively, with 10 bases between them.

Comments on this clonotype: A much larger clone sits a single nucleotide away, making a read error possible. The chain recombines TRBV27 with TRBJ2-3; D gene ambiguous. Trimming cost V 4 bases and J 5 bases, with 10 bases left between them. This CDR3 is built from 13 residues. Germline V lookup: CDR1 MNHEY, CDR2 SMNVEV (reference sequence). This CDR3 is CASSSSFLDTQYF. The CDR3 nucleotides read TGTGCCAGCAGTTCATCATTCTTAGATACGCAGTATTTT.

In its sample, this clonotype was seen many times. The chain couples TRBV3-1 to TRBJ2-5; 8 bases line up with TRBD1. V trimming: 3 bases; J trimming: 5 bases; junction bases outside the gene matches: 5. The CDR3 covers 14 residues. CDR1 is LGHDT and CDR2 is YNNKEL in the germline V gene (reference sequence). In DNA, the CDR3 is TGTGCCAGCAGCCATCCAGGGGGCGATGAGACCCAGTACTTC. As protein: CASSHPGGDETQYF.

This clonotype was found many times. The V and J genes are TRBV29-1 and TRBJ2-1; 7 nucleotides agree with TRBD2. Germline-derived CDR1 and CDR2 are SQVTM and ANQGSEA. V shed 3 bases and J 0 bases; nucleotides not matched to a gene: 2. CDR3 length: 14 residues. CDR3 in DNA: TGCAGCGTTGATAGGACTAGCTCCTACAATGAGCAGTTCTTC. Translated, it gives CSVDRTSSYNEQFF.

As regards this clonotype: The junction departs from the called germline gene at one end, perhaps through a read error. The chain is built from TRBV29-1 and TRBJ2-1; 11 nucleotides align to TRBD2. Germline CDR1 is SQVTM and CDR2 is ANQGSEA. The length of the CDR3 is 13 residues. The CDR3 loop is CGVLTSGSAEQFF. The DNA of the CDR3 is TGCGGCGTTCTAACTAGCGGGAGTGCTGAGCAGTTCTTC.

In the case of this clonotype: A much larger clone differs from this one at a single base, so this may be a read error. CDR3 residues: CASSQEWASEDTPYF. The CDR3 region has the DNA TGTGCCAGCAGCCAAGAATGGGCGTCAGAGGATACGCCGTATTTT. V gene TRBV4-2 combines with J gene TRBJ2-3, with D unresolved. Germline lookup yields CDR1 LGHNA and CDR2 YNFKEQ. The CDR3 extends over 15 amino acids.

This clonotype occurred many times. DNA of the CDR3: TGTGCCAGTAGCCTACATGCGACAGGGGAAGGGGCTCGCAATCAGCCCCAGCATTTT. It encodes CASSLHATGEGARNQPQHF. The chain couples TRBV19 to TRBJ1-5, with 8 bases lining up with TRBD1. Trimming at V came to 6 bases and at J to 2 bases, leaving 18 bases not matched to a gene. The CDR3 is 19 amino acids. In germline, CDR1 is LNHDA, CDR2 SQIVND (reference sequence).

This clonotype was detected many times. V and J are TRBV20-1 and TRBJ2-7; 7 bases are shared with TRBD2. The length of the CDR3 is 17 residues. Germline V CDR1 and CDR2: DFQATT, SNEGSKA (reference sequence). With V trimmed by 0 bases and J by 6 bases, 17 bases remained unmatched. The CDR3 here is CSARDGKTSVRFAEQYF. The CDR3 DNA sequence: TGCAGTGCTAGAGATGGTAAAACTAGCGTTCGTTTTGCCGAGCAGTACTTC.

In regard to this clonotype: At one end the junction does not follow the germline gene, possibly because of a read error. The chain has TRBV2 and TRBJ2-1; 7 bases map to TRBD1. The CDR3 loop spans 13 amino acids. Germline values: CDR1 SNHLY, CDR2 FYNNEI. The DNA for the CDR3 is TGTGCCGGCAGCAGGGACAGCTACAATGAGCAGTTCTTC. Encoded protein: CAGSRDSYNEQFF.

This clonotype was counted ten times or more. The V call is TRBV5-1, the J call TRBJ2-1; the match to TRBD2 covers 9 bases. The CDR3 sequence is 15 residues long. The germline CDR1 and CDR2 sequences are SGHRS and YFSETQ. V shed 3 bases and J 3 bases; nucleotides not matched to a gene: 4. The CDR3, as DNA: TGCGCCAGCAGCTACACAGCGGGAGGCTACAATGAGCAGTTCTTC. Residues: CASSYTAGGYNEQFF.

This clonotype was observed many times. This chain connects TRBV29-1 to TRBJ1-2; D uncertain. V was cut by 0 bases and J by 2 bases, with 4 bases left in between. The germline V gene has CDR1 SQVTM and CDR2 ANQGSEA. The CDR3 has 12 residues. Here the CDR3 DNA reads TGCAGCGTTGAAGACAAGAACTATGGCTACACCTTC. Its translation: CSVEDKNYGYTF. Full variable domain (missing parts from reference TRBV29-1 and TRBJ1-2): SAVISQKPSRDICQRGTSLTIQCQVDSQVTMMFWYRQQPGQSLTLIATANQGSEATYESGFVIDKFPISRPNLTFSTLTVSNMSPEDSSIYLCSVEDKNYGYTFGSGTRLTVV.

This clonotype was recorded at least ten times. The rearrangement uses TRBV7-9 and TRBJ1-5; D gene uncertain. Germline V gene data show CDR1 as SEHNR and CDR2 as FQNEAQ (reference sequence). This CDR3 contains 12 residues. V was trimmed by 5 bases and J by 9 bases, leaving 11 bases between them. CDR3 protein: CASSLHPGPQHF. As DNA, the CDR3 is TGTGCCAGCAGCCTCCACCCCGGGCCCCAGCATTTT.

In the case of this clonotype: This sequence may be a read error, since a much larger clone differs from it by one base. In DNA form, the CDR3 reads TGCGCCAGCAACCAAGCTGGCGGGGAAGAGACCCAGTACTTC. It specifies CASNQAGGEETQYF. This chain uses TRBV5-1 with TRBJ2-5; TRBD2 is a possible D gene (6 bases). This CDR3 comprises 14 residues. V gave up 6 bases and J gave up 3 bases, with 15 bases separating them. Germline V lookup: CDR1 SGHRS, CDR2 YFSETQ.

To note about this clonotype: One end of the junction varies from germline; a read error may be responsible. The chain uses TRBV5-1 and TRBJ2-7; 11 positions match TRBD2. Germline CDR1 reads SGHRS; CDR2 reads YFSETQ. There are 15 residues in the CDR3. CDR3 DNA: TGCGCCTGCAGCTTAGTAGCGGGAGGGACCTACGAGCAGTACTTC. Amino acid sequence: CACSLVAGGTYEQYF.

The chain combines TRBV7-2 with TRBJ2-5; D might be TRBD1 or TRBD2, each matching 6 bases. V was pared by 5 bases and J by 5 bases, with 12 bases between. The CDR3 sequence is 13 residues long. Germline assignment: CDR1 SGHTA and CDR2 FQGNSA. CDR3 loop: CTSSPGAGETQYF. CDR3 DNA sequence: TGTACCAGCAGCCCAGGGGCGGGGGAGACCCAGTACTTC.

About this clonotype: Just one base apart from a much larger clone, this may be a read error. The CDR3 DNA reads as TGTGCCAGCAGTCCAACCGGACTAGCGGGAGGTCGGGGGGAGCGGTACTTC. Protein: CASSPTGLAGGRGERYF. The chain uses TRBV12-3 or TRBV12-4 and TRBJ2-7, with TRBD2 matching over 14 bases. The CDR3 totals 17 residues.